What follows are 18 T cell receptor beta chains derived from one specimen sequenced in a study of blood T cells in healthy people across ages. A second about 7 to 11 cycle PCR used barcoded and J-beta primers. TCRdb itself ran the 5' RACE reads through MiXCR, one entry per CDR3 protein. The sample consists of roughly 1.9 million distinct CDR3 sequences, approximately 39% of them appearing once. Sequenced input: blood. These receptors all come from a human donor in good health.

V usage is TRBV29-1 and J usage is TRBJ2-1, with TRBD2 matching 7 bases. Germline lookup yields CDR1 SQVTM and CDR2 ANQGSEA. The CDR3 runs 13 residues. Trimming at V came to 6 bases and at J to 5 bases, leaving 7 bases not matched to a gene. The CDR3: CSVPGGGDNEQFF. The CDR3 region has the DNA TGCAGCGTCCCCGGGGGAGGGGACAATGAGCAGTTCTTC.

V gene TRBV4-1 combines with J gene TRBJ1-5, with D possibly TRBD1 on 6 matching bases. The CDR3 is 17 residues long. The germline CDR1 and CDR2 sequences are MGHRA and YSYEKL. V lost 1 base to trimming and J lost 3 bases, with 16 bases between them. CDR3 region: CASSQGGGGGFNQPQHF. The CDR3 bases are TGCGCCAGCAGCCAAGGAGGGGGTGGGGGTTTCAATCAGCCCCAGCATTTT.

The V and J genes are TRBV6-5 and TRBJ2-5; D may be TRBD1 or TRBD2 (5 bases each). With 7 bases removed from V and 4 bases from J, the gap between germline ends came to 19 bases. CDR1 MNHEY and CDR2 SVGAGI come from the germline V gene. The CDR3 is made up of 15 amino acids. In DNA, the CDR3 is TGTGCCAGCACCCCGGGACGCCCTACTCTAGAGACCCAGTACTTC. As protein: CASTPGRPTLETQYF.

This rearrangement joins TRBV2 to TRBJ1-2; 9 bases are shared with TRBD1. J lost 3 bases, V lost 8 bases, and 13 bases had no gene match. Germline CDR1 SNHLY, CDR2 FYNNEI. CDR3 length: 16 residues. This chain's CDR3 is CASGGVGQGSHYGYTF. The CDR3 region has the DNA TGTGCCAGCGGGGGAGTAGGACAGGGGTCACACTATGGCTACACCTTC.

J is TRBJ1-1 and V is TRBV27, with D hard to call. The CDR3 has 13 amino acids. V lost 5 bases and J 4 bases, leaving 11 bases between the germline ends. Germline CDR1 reads MNHEY; CDR2 reads SMNVEV (reference sequence). The CDR3 here is CASSLFPITEAFF. The DNA for the CDR3 is TGTGCCAGCAGTCTATTCCCTATCACTGAAGCTTTCTTT.

This clonotype was picked up a small number of times. V usage is TRBV5-1 and J usage is TRBJ2-5, with D possibly called TRBD1 or TRBD2 (6 bases each). Germline V CDR1 and CDR2: SGHRS, YFSETQ. The CDR3 sequence is 15 residues long. V dropped 5 bases and J dropped 3 bases, with 17 bases sitting between them. The CDR3 loop is CASRTLGGWEETQYF. The CDR3 DNA reads TGCGCCAGCAGGACTCTGGGGGGCTGGGAAGAGACCCAGTACTTC.

V is TRBV6-5 and J is TRBJ2-1; D is uncertain. Per the germline V gene, CDR1 is MNHEY and CDR2 is SVGAGI. The length of the CDR3 is 13 residues. V was pared by 4 bases and J by 10 bases, with 14 bases between. The CDR3 spells CASSSSEVGEQFF. The CDR3 bases are TGTGCCAGCAGTTCCTCCGAGGTAGGGGAGCAGTTCTTC.

The chain carries TRBV7-2 and TRBJ2-2; 8 bases are a match to TRBD1. Trimming cost V 4 bases and J 0 bases; bases outside gene matches: 4. This CDR3 has 16 amino acids. CDR1 is SGHTA and CDR2 is FQGNSA in the germline V gene. The CDR3, as DNA: TGTGCCAGCAGCTCGACAGGGGTATCGAACACCGGGGAGCTGTTTTTT. Protein product: CASSSTGVSNTGELFF. The full variable domain, rest sourced from reference TRBV7-2 and TRBJ2-2, is GAGVSQSPSNKVTEKGKDVELRCDPISGHTALYWYRQSLGQGLEFLIYFQGNSAPDKSGLPSDRFSAERTGGSVSTLTIQRTQQEDSAVYLCASSSTGVSNTGELFFGEGSRLTVL.

In its sample, this clonotype was seen a few times. The junction differs from germline at one of its ends, possibly a read error. The chain couples TRBV4-3 to TRBJ1-1; no firm D call. Germline CDR1 reads LGHNA; CDR2 reads YSLEER. The length of the CDR3 is 15 residues. CDR3 protein: CVSSQDWGMNTEAFF. The CDR3 DNA is TGCGTCAGCAGCCAAGATTGGGGTATGAACACTGAAGCTTTCTTT.

This clonotype has only a few counts. This chain connects TRBV29-1 to TRBJ1-1, with unresolved D. The V gene's germline CDR1 is SQVTM and CDR2 ANQGSEA. Trimming stripped 2 bases from V and 0 bases from J, with 13 bases between. The CDR3 length is 15 residues. The CDR3 sequence: CSVEFRLQLNTEAFF. CDR3 nucleotide sequence: TGCAGCGTTGAATTCCGCTTACAGCTGAACACTGAAGCTTTCTTT.

DNA for the CDR3: TGTGCCAGCAGCTACACCAGGGGGGATGGCTACACCTTC. This codes for CASSYTRGDGYTF. V usage is TRBV6-5 and J usage is TRBJ1-2, with 7 bases matching TRBD1. CDR1 and CDR2 (germline): MNHEY, SVGAGI. There are 13 residues in the CDR3. After removal of 6 bases from V and 6 bases from J, the junction contained 7 bases not matched to a gene.

This clonotype occurred a few times. The chain is built from TRBV4-1 and TRBJ2-7; D is ambiguous. The V end was cut by 1 base, the J end by 6 bases, with 25 bases between. CDR3 length: 18 amino acids. Germline V lookup: CDR1 MGHRA, CDR2 YSYEKL. The CDR3 nucleotides are TGCGCCAGCAGCCAAGTAGATCCCCACCAGGTCGGCGACTGCGAGCAGTACTTC. Its translation: CASSQVDPHQVGDCEQYF.

The chain employs TRBV6-6 and TRBJ1-2; tentatively, D is TRBD1 (5 bases). Germline V gene sequence: CDR1 MNHNY, CDR2 SVGAGI (reference sequence). V was shortened by 8 bases and J by 4 bases, with 11 bases between the two germline ends. This CDR3 comprises 12 residues. DNA of the CDR3: TGTGCCAGCGGACCAGGGAGCTATGGCTACACCTTC. It yields the protein CASGPGSYGYTF.

This chain uses TRBV27 with TRBJ2-3, with 8 bases matching TRBD1. With 5 bases clipped from V and 2 bases from J, the junction kept 9 bases outside the gene matches. The CDR3 has 16 amino acids. CDR1 and CDR2 from the germline V gene are MNHEY and SMNVEV (reference sequence). CDR3 bases: TGTGCCAGCAGTAAGACAGGGGAAGGGAACACAGATACGCAGTATTTT. Translating it yields CASSKTGEGNTDTQYF.

The rearrangement uses TRBV20-1 and TRBJ1-6; D is unclear. The CDR3 has 14 residues. V was clipped by 6 bases and J by 0 bases, with 9 bases between them. CDR1 DFQATT and CDR2 SNEGSKA come from the germline V gene (reference sequence). CDR3 sequence: CSAYRSSYNSPLHF. The CDR3 region has the DNA TGCAGTGCCTACCGGAGCTCCTATAATTCACCCCTCCACTTT.

The rearrangement links TRBV5-6 to TRBJ1-1; weak D call: TRBD1 (6 bases). The germline CDR1 and CDR2 sequences are SGHDT and YYEEEE. V was cut by 4 bases and J by 1 base, with 14 bases left in between. The CDR3 length is 15 residues. CDR3 protein: CASSPTGEQNTEAFF. In DNA form, the CDR3 reads TGTGCCAGCAGCCCGACAGGAGAACAGAACACTGAAGCTTTCTTT.

This clonotype has ten or more counts. As DNA, the CDR3 is TGCGCCAGCAGCCAAGTCCAACTTGGCTCCGGCAGGAATAACTATGGCTACACCTTC. Encoded protein: CASSQVQLGSGRNNYGYTF. The gene calls are TRBV4-1 and TRBJ1-2; D gene ambiguous. Germline lookup yields CDR1 MGHRA and CDR2 YSYEKL. V was shortened by 1 base and J by 1 base, with 22 bases between the two germline ends. This CDR3 contains 19 residues.

V and J are TRBV20-1 and TRBJ1-5, with 9 bases that match TRBD1. There are 17 residues in the CDR3. CDR1 is DFQATT and CDR2 is SNEGSKA in the germline V gene (reference sequence). Trimming took 0 bases from V and 2 from J; bases not matched to a gene: 8. CDR3 in DNA: TGCAGTGCTAGAGATTCCCGGACAGGGGATGGCAATCAGCCCCAGCATTTT. Translation: CSARDSRTGDGNQPQHF.